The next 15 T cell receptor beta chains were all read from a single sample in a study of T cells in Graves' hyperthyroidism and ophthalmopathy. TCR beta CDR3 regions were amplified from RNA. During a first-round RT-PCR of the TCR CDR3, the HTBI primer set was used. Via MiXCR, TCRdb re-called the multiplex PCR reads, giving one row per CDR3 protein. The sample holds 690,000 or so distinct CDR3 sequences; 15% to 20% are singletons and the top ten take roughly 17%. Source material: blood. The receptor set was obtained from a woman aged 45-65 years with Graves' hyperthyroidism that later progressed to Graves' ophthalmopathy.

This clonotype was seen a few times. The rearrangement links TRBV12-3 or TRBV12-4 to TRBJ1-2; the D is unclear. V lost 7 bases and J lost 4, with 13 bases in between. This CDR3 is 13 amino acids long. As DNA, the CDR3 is TGTGCCAGCACCGCGCCGGGGTTCTATGGCTACACCTTC. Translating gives CASTAPGFYGYTF.

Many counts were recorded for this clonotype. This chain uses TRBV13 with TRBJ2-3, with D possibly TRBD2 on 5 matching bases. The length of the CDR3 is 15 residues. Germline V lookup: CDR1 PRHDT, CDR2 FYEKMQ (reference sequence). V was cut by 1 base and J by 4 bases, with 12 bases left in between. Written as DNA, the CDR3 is TGTGCCAGCAGCTTAGACGGGGTTGGCGCAGATACGCAGTATTTT. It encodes CASSLDGVGADTQYF. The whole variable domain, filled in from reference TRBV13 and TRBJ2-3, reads AAGVIQSPRHLIKEKRETATLKCYPIPRHDTVYWYQQGPGQDPQFLISFYEKMQSDKGSIPDRFSAQQFSDYHSELNMSSLELGDSALYFCASSLDGVGADTQYFGPGTRLTVL.

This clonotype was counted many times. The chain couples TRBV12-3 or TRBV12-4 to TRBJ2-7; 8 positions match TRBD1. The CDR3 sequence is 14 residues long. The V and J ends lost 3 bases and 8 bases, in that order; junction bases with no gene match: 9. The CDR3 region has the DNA TGTGCCAGCAGTTTTGGTCGACAGGGGAGACAGCAGTACTTC. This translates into CASSFGRQGRQQYF.

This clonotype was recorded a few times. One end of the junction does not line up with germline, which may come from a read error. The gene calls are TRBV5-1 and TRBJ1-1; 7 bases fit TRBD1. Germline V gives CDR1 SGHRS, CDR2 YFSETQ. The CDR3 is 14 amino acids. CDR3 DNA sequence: TGCGCCAGCAGCTTGGAGGGGGCGGACGCTGAAGCTTCCTTT. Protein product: CASSLEGADAEASF.

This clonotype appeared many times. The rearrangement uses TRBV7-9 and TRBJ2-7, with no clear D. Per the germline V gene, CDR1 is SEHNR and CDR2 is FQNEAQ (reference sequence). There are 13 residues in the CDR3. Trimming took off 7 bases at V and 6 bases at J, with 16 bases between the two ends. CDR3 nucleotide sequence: TGTGCCAGCAATCCCTCGGTGGCCGGCGAGCAGTACTTC. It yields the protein CASNPSVAGEQYF.

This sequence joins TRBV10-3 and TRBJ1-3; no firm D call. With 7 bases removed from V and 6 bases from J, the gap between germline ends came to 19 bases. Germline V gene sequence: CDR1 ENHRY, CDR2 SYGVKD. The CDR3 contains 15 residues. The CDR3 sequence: CAIKKDGPLENTIYF. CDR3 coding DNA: TGTGCCATCAAGAAGGACGGTCCTCTGGAAAACACCATATATTTT.

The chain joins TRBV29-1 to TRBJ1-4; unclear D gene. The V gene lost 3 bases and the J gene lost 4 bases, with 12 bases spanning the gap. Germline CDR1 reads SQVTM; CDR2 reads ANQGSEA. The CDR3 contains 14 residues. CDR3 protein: CSVDIGQDNEKLFF. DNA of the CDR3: TGCAGCGTTGACATCGGGCAGGATAATGAAAAACTGTTTTTT.

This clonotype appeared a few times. The CDR3 nucleotides are TGTGCCTCCCAAGGGGAGGTTAGTTCTGAAGCTTTCTTT. Translated, it gives CASQGEVSSEAFF. This sequence joins TRBV19 and TRBJ1-1, with TRBD1 as a possible D gene (5 bases). Germline V gives CDR1 LNHDA, CDR2 SQIVND (reference sequence). The V end was cut by 11 bases, the J end by 6 bases, with 19 bases between. The CDR3 contains 13 residues.

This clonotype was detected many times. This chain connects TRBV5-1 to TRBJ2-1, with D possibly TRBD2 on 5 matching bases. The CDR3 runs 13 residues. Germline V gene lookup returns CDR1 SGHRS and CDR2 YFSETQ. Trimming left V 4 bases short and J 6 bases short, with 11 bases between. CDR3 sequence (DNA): TGCGCCAGCAGCCCCGGGAACTCCAATGAGCAGTTCTTC. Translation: CASSPGNSNEQFF.

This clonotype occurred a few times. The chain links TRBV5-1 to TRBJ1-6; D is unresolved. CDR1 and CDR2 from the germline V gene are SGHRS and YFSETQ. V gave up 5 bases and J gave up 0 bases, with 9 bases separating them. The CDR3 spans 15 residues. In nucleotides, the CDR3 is TGCGCCAGCAGTGCCCCGAGCTCCTATAATTCACCCCTCCACTTT. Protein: CASSAPSSYNSPLHF.

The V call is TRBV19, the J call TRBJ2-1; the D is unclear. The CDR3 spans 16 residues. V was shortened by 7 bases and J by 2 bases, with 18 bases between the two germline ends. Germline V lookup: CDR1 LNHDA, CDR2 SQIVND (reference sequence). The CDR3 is CASTPTLAYPYNEQFF. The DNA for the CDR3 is TGTGCCAGTACCCCCACCTTGGCGTACCCCTACAATGAGCAGTTCTTC.

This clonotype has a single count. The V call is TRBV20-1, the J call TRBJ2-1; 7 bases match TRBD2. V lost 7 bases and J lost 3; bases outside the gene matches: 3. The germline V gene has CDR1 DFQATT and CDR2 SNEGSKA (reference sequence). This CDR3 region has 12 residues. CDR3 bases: TGCAGTGGGGAGGGTGTCTACAATGAGCAGTTCTTC. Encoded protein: CSGEGVYNEQFF.

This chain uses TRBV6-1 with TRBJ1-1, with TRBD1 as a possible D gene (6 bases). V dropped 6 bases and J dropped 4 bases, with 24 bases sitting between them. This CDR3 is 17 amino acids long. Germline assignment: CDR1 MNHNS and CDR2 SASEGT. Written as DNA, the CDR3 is TGTGCCAGCAGACCCGCCAGGGGAGTTAAAGGAGCCACTGAAGCTTTCTTT. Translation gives CASRPARGVKGATEAFF.

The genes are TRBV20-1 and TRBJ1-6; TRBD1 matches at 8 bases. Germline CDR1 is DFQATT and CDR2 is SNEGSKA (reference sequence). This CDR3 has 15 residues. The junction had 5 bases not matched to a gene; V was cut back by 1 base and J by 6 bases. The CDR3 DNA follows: TGCAGTGCTAGAGGGGAGGACAGGGCTAATTCACCCCTCCACTTT. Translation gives CSARGEDRANSPLHF.

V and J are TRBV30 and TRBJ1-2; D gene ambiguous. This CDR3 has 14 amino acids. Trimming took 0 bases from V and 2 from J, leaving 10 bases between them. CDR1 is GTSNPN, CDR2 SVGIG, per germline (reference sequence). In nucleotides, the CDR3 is TGTGCCTGGAGTGTTAGGGTGGCCAACTATGGCTACACCTTC. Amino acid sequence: CAWSVRVANYGYTF.